This T cell receptor (beta chain) is drawn from a study of OX40 agonist ivuxolimab in advanced cancers. In the study overall: Therapy given before enrollment (anti-PD-1, anti-PD-L1 or anti-CTLA-4) was allowed, and 40% to 50% had some. Three partial responders included one hepatocellular carcinoma patient and two cutaneous melanoma patients.

Germline CDR1 is SGHRS and CDR2 is YFSETQ. The CDR3 spans 13 residues. Trimming stripped 4 bases from V and 4 bases from J, with 11 bases between. The protocol was immunoSEQ multiplex PCR, while the TCRdb copy is restricted to in-frame clones and leaves out a portion. Altogether some 60,000 clones are present, more than 85% being singletons, with the ten largest covering around 3.6%. A note on this clone: The antigen is unknown.

Study observations and caveats: Also present in some nonresponders was a low level of normalized T-cell clonal expansion. Low clonal expansion, among the lowest seen, marked partial responders at 0.1-3.0 mg/kg.

The sample in question was CD4+ or CD8+ T cells sorted from blood, obtained in a trial of the OX40 agonist ivuxolimab. The genes are TRBV5-1 and TRBJ1-1; D call uncertain. This sequence was found in an adult with an advanced solid tumor such as melanoma, head and neck, liver or kidney cancer. DNA of the CDR3: TGCGCCAGCAGCATGTCGGGAGGCACTGAAGCTTTCTTT. Encoded protein: CASSMSGGTEAFF.